This is a list of T cell receptor beta chains from one sample in a study of shared clonotypes between healthy human individuals. Sequencing was performed with immunoSEQ multiplex PCR; in TCRdb, only in-frame clones are kept and a portion is missing. The table has hundreds of thousands of clones, approximately 96% seen once. Input material: naive CD8+ T cells sorted from blood. The source is a woman aged 25 to 39 in good health. The conserved cysteine and the conserved F or W are not part of the CDR3 here. Each record gives: clone size, V gene, J gene, CDR3 protein. Rows give clone size only sometimes, using once, few, many, or a class for an expanded clone.

clone size: .
V gene: TRBV27
J gene: .
CDR3 protein: ASSLYQSSYEQY

clone size: .
V gene: TRBV6-6
J gene: TRBJ1-1
CDR3 protein: ASSYFRVPEAF

clone size: .
V gene: TRBV20-1
J gene: TRBJ2-7
CDR3 protein: SAHEVYEQY

clone size: once
V gene: TRBV5-6
J gene: TRBJ1-2
CDR3 protein: ASSLLPTDRNYGYT

clone size: .
V gene: TRBV19
J gene: TRBJ2-7
CDR3 protein: ASSIGPYYEQY

clone size: .
V gene: TRBV27
J gene: TRBJ2-7
CDR3 protein: ASRVLGGPYEQY

clone size: .
V gene: TRBV19
J gene: TRBJ2-2
CDR3 protein: ASRPTDSNTGELF

clone size: .
V gene: TRBV5-1
J gene: TRBJ2-7
CDR3 protein: ASSLAAMSPHGNEQY

clone size: .
V gene: TRBV28
J gene: TRBJ1-4
CDR3 protein: ASSPQGVTNEKLF

clone size: .
V gene: TRBV13
J gene: TRBJ1-2
CDR3 protein: ASSPLGQGNYGYT

clone size: .
V gene: TRBV29-1
J gene: TRBJ2-7
CDR3 protein: SVADYEQY

clone size: once
V gene: TRBV10-1
J gene: TRBJ2-3
CDR3 protein: ASSESWSVQDTQY

clone size: .
V gene: TRBV19
J gene: TRBJ2-2
CDR3 protein: ASSTGSVGVAGELF

clone size: .
V gene: TRBV11-2
J gene: TRBJ2-5
CDR3 protein: ASSLDWSRQETQY

clone size: once
V gene: TRBV6-5
J gene: TRBJ2-7
CDR3 protein: ASSYGQIYEQY

clone size: .
V gene: TRBV5-8
J gene: TRBJ2-3
CDR3 protein: ASSHGVRSTDTQY

clone size: .
V gene: TRBV11-2
J gene: TRBJ2-7
CDR3 protein: ASSSSSVPRQGSSYEQY

clone size: .
V gene: TRBV19
J gene: TRBJ2-6
CDR3 protein: ASSIDQGSSGANVLT

clone size: once
V gene: TRBV5-1
J gene: TRBJ2-1
CDR3 protein: ASSTGTSGNNEQF

clone size: .
V gene: TRBV18
J gene: TRBJ2-1
CDR3 protein: ASSPPLRRRAYNEQF

clone size: .
V gene: TRBV6-4
J gene: TRBJ1-6
CDR3 protein: ASSDSPNPASPLH

clone size: .
V gene: TRBV19
J gene: TRBJ2-1
CDR3 protein: ASSMVVGNEQF

clone size: .
V gene: TRBV9
J gene: TRBJ2-7
CDR3 protein: ASSAEGGPPYEQY

clone size: .
V gene: TRBV21-1
J gene: TRBJ2-4
CDR3 protein: ASSPDGNIQY

clone size: .
V gene: TRBV20-1
J gene: TRBJ2-7
CDR3 protein: SARGSYEQY

clone size: once
V gene: TRBV27
J gene: TRBJ2-2
CDR3 protein: ASSVLNTGELF

clone size: .
V gene: TRBV27
J gene: TRBJ2-5
CDR3 protein: ATAAGTGYTTQY

clone size: .
V gene: TRBV29-1
J gene: TRBJ2-5
CDR3 protein: SVEDRTSGLGEQY

clone size: .
V gene: TRBV15
J gene: TRBJ2-3
CDR3 protein: ATSERTSGFDTQY

clone size: .
V gene: TRBV7-8
J gene: TRBJ2-4
CDR3 protein: ASSLRWEGDKY

clone size: .
V gene: TRBV2
J gene: TRBJ1-1
CDR3 protein: ASSHMGFKPEAF

clone size: .
V gene: TRBV9
J gene: TRBJ2-5
CDR3 protein: ASSLTGGLETQY

clone size: .
V gene: TRBV27
J gene: TRBJ2-1
CDR3 protein: ASRLEGLAGGPEQF

clone size: .
V gene: TRBV28
J gene: TRBJ2-1
CDR3 protein: ASSLSGLAGQF

clone size: .
V gene: TRBV6-1
J gene: TRBJ2-1
CDR3 protein: ASSEPPGQIGLAGINEQF

clone size: .
V gene: TRBV19
J gene: TRBJ2-3
CDR3 protein: ASSVWDTDTQY

clone size: .
V gene: TRBV19
J gene: TRBJ2-7
CDR3 protein: ASSIRGQGSAEQY

clone size: .
V gene: TRBV4-1
J gene: TRBJ1-2
CDR3 protein: ASSSLNYGYT

clone size: .
V gene: TRBV20-1
J gene: TRBJ2-7
CDR3 protein: SATPYHEQY

clone size: .
V gene: TRBV27
J gene: TRBJ1-1
CDR3 protein: ASSWDRRDTEAF

clone size: .
V gene: TRBV6-5
J gene: TRBJ2-3
CDR3 protein: ASSLTTGSTDTQY

clone size: .
V gene: TRBV6-5
J gene: TRBJ2-5
CDR3 protein: ASGPSSGEETQY

clone size: .
V gene: TRBV9
J gene: TRBJ1-1
CDR3 protein: ASSVGSMNTEAF

clone size: .
V gene: TRBV27
J gene: TRBJ2-1
CDR3 protein: ASSLKLVSEQF

clone size: .
V gene: TRBV5-6
J gene: TRBJ2-7
CDR3 protein: ASSFGDTPYEQY

clone size: .
V gene: TRBV5-1
J gene: TRBJ1-2
CDR3 protein: ASSLRSPIDGYT

clone size: .
V gene: TRBV6-5
J gene: TRBJ2-7
CDR3 protein: ASSYSLAGGRYEQY

clone size: .
V gene: TRBV5-6
J gene: TRBJ2-2
CDR3 protein: ASSPFGRRGNTGELF

clone size: .
V gene: TRBV13
J gene: .
CDR3 protein: ASSSPGQGKDEQY

clone size: .
V gene: TRBV19
J gene: TRBJ2-2
CDR3 protein: ASSMVRATANTGELF

clone size: .
V gene: TRBV11-2
J gene: TRBJ2-2
CDR3 protein: ASSLVLAGGANTGELF

clone size: .
V gene: TRBV5-5
J gene: TRBJ2-7
CDR3 protein: ASSWGASYGSYEQY

clone size: .
V gene: TRBV28
J gene: TRBJ2-7
CDR3 protein: ASSTTGTPYEQY

clone size: few
V gene: TRBV19
J gene: TRBJ2-1
CDR3 protein: ASSIEGYNEQF

clone size: .
V gene: TRBV28
J gene: TRBJ2-1
CDR3 protein: ASSFDLRGEQF

clone size: .
V gene: TRBV28
J gene: TRBJ2-4
CDR3 protein: ASSAGDIQY

clone size: .
V gene: TRBV15
J gene: TRBJ2-2
CDR3 protein: ATSPPWAGGTGELF

clone size: .
V gene: TRBV4-2
J gene: TRBJ1-1
CDR3 protein: ASSSLTEAF

clone size: .
V gene: TRBV9
J gene: TRBJ2-1
CDR3 protein: ASSGTRAGGINEQF

clone size: .
V gene: TRBV7-9
J gene: TRBJ2-3
CDR3 protein: ASSIGLALADTQY